The 19 T cell receptor beta chains presented below share a single source sample, sequenced in a study of OX40 agonist ivuxolimab in advanced cancers. Produced via immunoSEQ multiplex PCR; TCRdb's table is partial and in-frame only. The sample has roughly 68,000 clones, approximately 89% seen once. The sample in question was CD4+ or CD8+ T cells sorted from blood, obtained in a trial of the OX40 agonist ivuxolimab. The receptors derive from an adult with an advanced solid tumor such as melanoma, head and neck, liver or kidney cancer.

The V call is TRBV5-6, the J call TRBJ1-1, with a weak D call TRBD1 (5 bases). Trimming took off 1 base at V and 0 bases at J, with 16 bases between the two ends. CDR3 length: 17 residues. Germline V gene lookup returns CDR1 SGHDT and CDR2 YYEEEE. In DNA, the CDR3 is TGTGCCAGCAGCTTGCTGGGTAGGGGCCTGTTGAACACTGAAGCTTTCTTT. As protein: CASSLLGRGLLNTEAFF.

This clone has just one count. This sequence joins TRBV30 and TRBJ1-5; no clear D. V was clipped by 1 base and J by 3 bases, with 7 bases between them. The CDR3 consists of 13 residues. Germline CDR1 and CDR2: GTSNPN and SVGIG (reference sequence). CDR3 protein: CAWSGKNNQPQHF. The CDR3 DNA is TGTGCCTGGAGTGGCAAGAACAATCAGCCCCAGCATTTT. Looking up the rest from reference TRBV30 and TRBJ1-5 gives the full variable domain: SQTIHQWPATLVQPVGSPLSLECTVEGTSNPNLYWYRQAAGRGLQLLFYSVGIGQISSEVPQNLSASRPQDRQFILSSKKLLLSDSGFYLCAWSGKNNQPQHFGDGTRLSIL.

This clone was picked up one time. The CDR3 bases are TGTGCCAGCAGCCCCGGAGCTCCTCAGAGGACTAGCGGGGGTCCCGAAGGGCCCAATGAGCAGTTCTTC. Its translation: CASSPGAPQRTSGGPEGPNEQFF. The J gene is TRBJ2-1, the V gene TRBV27, with 13 bases fitting TRBD2. The V segment lost 6 bases and the J segment 6 bases; nucleotides outside the gene matches: 29. Germline CDR1 is MNHEY and CDR2 is SMNVEV (reference sequence). This CDR3 has 23 residues.

The chain couples TRBV4-1 to TRBJ1-2, with TRBD1 matching 10 bases. The CDR3 consists of 15 residues. Germline-derived CDR1 and CDR2 are MGHRA and YSYEKL. Trimming cost V 3 bases and J 3 bases; bases outside gene matches: 4. The CDR3 region has the DNA TGCGCCAGCAGCCAGACAGGGGGCGCCCACTATGGCTACACCTTC. Its translation is CASSQTGGAHYGYTF.

Concerning this clone itself: Mismatch with germline at one junction end may stem from a read error. This chain links TRBV5-1 with TRBJ2-1, with TRBD1 identical over 10 bases. The CDR3 spans 17 residues. Per germline, CDR1 SGHRS and CDR2 YFSETQ. CDR3 nucleotides: TGCGCCAGCAGCCCCATGTTGGCCGGGACAGGGGTCAATGAGCAGCTCTTC. It is translated as CASSPMLAGTGVNEQLF.

This clone was seen only once. The J gene is TRBJ2-7, the V gene TRBV6-1, with TRBD1 as a possible D gene (6 bases). V lost 6 bases and J lost 3, with 15 bases in between. Germline V gives CDR1 MNHNS, CDR2 SASEGT. CDR3 length: 14 amino acids. The CDR3 DNA reads TGTGCCAGCAGCCAGGGGCTAGGGATCTACGAGCAGTACTTC. Translated, it gives CASSQGLGIYEQYF.

There are a few counts of this clone. The chain couples TRBV11-1 to TRBJ2-3; D is possibly TRBD1 (5 bases). Per the germline V gene, CDR1 is SGHAT and CDR2 is FQDESV (reference sequence). V shed 3 bases and J shed 0 bases, with 10 bases lying between them. CDR3 length: 15 amino acids. The DNA of the CDR3 is TGTGCCAGCAGCTTTGCCAGGGCTAGCACAGATACGCAGTATTTT. Amino acids: CASSFARASTDTQYF.

The chain couples TRBV5-4 to TRBJ2-2, with D possibly TRBD1 on 5 matching bases. This CDR3 has 19 residues. Looked up from germline, CDR1 is SGHNT and CDR2 is YYREEE (reference sequence). V was pared by 5 bases and J by 6 bases, with 29 bases between. DNA for the CDR3: TGTGCCAGCAGTCCAACCCAAGGGGAAACAGGCACAAGGGCCGGGGAGCTGTTTTTT. Translation: CASSPTQGETGTRAGELFF.

The rearrangement joins TRBV18 to TRBJ1-4; D gene ambiguous. V lost 2 bases, J lost 3 bases, and 10 bases lay in between. CDR3 size: 15 residues. Per the germline V gene, CDR1 is KGHSH and CDR2 is LQKENI. Here the CDR3 DNA reads TGTGCCAGCTCACCAGGGAGGACGTCTAATGAAAAACTGTTTTTT. It codes for CASSPGRTSNEKLFF.

This clone was picked up one time. The chain combines TRBV5-1 with TRBJ2-2, with 7 bases identical to TRBD1. Trimming removed 3 bases from V and 3 bases from J; junction bases left unmatched: 5. This CDR3 has 15 amino acids. The germline V gene encodes CDR1 SGHRS and CDR2 YFSETQ. CDR3 in amino acids: CASSSLGQDTGELFF. In DNA, the CDR3 is TGCGCCAGCAGCTCCCTCGGACAGGACACCGGGGAGCTGTTTTTT.

The chain recombines TRBV5-1 with TRBJ1-5; 9 bases align to TRBD1. Germline CDR1 reads SGHRS; CDR2 reads YFSETQ. The CDR3 has 15 residues. V lost 4 bases and J lost 5; bases outside the gene matches: 7. The CDR3 is CASSVTGGADQPQHF. CDR3 DNA sequence: TGCGCCAGCAGCGTAACAGGGGGCGCAGATCAGCCCCAGCATTTT.

The chain combines TRBV5-6 with TRBJ2-3, with D tentatively TRBD2 (6 bases). The CDR3 is made up of 16 amino acids. The germline CDR1 and CDR2 sequences are SGHDT and YYEEEE. V lost 7 bases and J lost 4, with 22 bases in between. CDR3 sequence: CASRPPLAGRADTQYF. In DNA form, the CDR3 reads TGTGCCAGCCGTCCCCCACTGGCGGGAAGGGCAGATACGCAGTATTTT.

This chain uses TRBV19 with TRBJ1-5; D is possibly TRBD1 (6 bases). The germline V gene encodes CDR1 LNHDA and CDR2 SQIVND (reference sequence). The V end lost 5 bases, the J end lost 6 bases, and 11 bases lay between the germline ends. The CDR3 runs to 13 residues. The CDR3 sequence: CASSVTGGQPQHF. CDR3 DNA: TGTGCCAGTAGTGTGACAGGTGGTCAGCCCCAGCATTTT.

This chain joins TRBV6-1 and TRBJ1-5; D not certain. This CDR3 is built from 16 residues. Germline V gene sequence: CDR1 MNHNS, CDR2 SASEGT. Trimming stripped 3 bases from V and 2 bases from J, with 14 bases between. CDR3 DNA sequence: TGTGCCAGCAGTGATTCGTGGGCTTTTGGCAATCAGCCCCAGCATTTT. This codes for CASSDSWAFGNQPQHF.

The V gene is TRBV7-9, the J gene TRBJ2-7, with 7 bases aligning to TRBD1. This CDR3 has 13 residues. V shed 6 bases and J 6 bases; nucleotides not matched to a gene: 8. CDR1 and CDR2 from the germline V gene are SEHNR and FQNEAQ (reference sequence). In nucleotides, the CDR3 is TGTGCCAGCAGACGAACAGGGGCGGTCGAGCAGTACTTC. Its protein is CASRRTGAVEQYF.

The rearrangement links TRBV7-8 to TRBJ1-5; D is possibly TRBD1 (5 bases). Looked up from germline, CDR1 is SGHVS and CDR2 is FQNEAQ. Trimming cost V 1 base and J 4 bases, with 8 bases left between them. The CDR3 runs to 14 residues. CDR3 nucleotide sequence: TGTGCCAGCAGCTTAGTGCAGGGTAATCAGCCCCAGCATTTT. Translated: CASSLVQGNQPQHF.

The rearrangement uses TRBV6-6 and TRBJ1-5; D might be TRBD1 (6 bases). CDR3 length equals 14 residues. The germline V gene has CDR1 MNHNY and CDR2 SVGAGI (reference sequence). Trimming shortened V by 8 bases and J by 4 bases, and 15 bases separated the two germline ends. The CDR3 DNA follows: TGTGCCAGCGACATGCGGGGGCCTAATCAGCCCCAGCATTTT. Encoded protein: CASDMRGPNQPQHF.

CDR3 amino acids: CASSSPSEGGYTF. The CDR3 nucleotides are TGTGCCAGCAGCTCCCCCTCCGAAGGTGGCTACACCTTC. The rearrangement uses TRBV7-2 and TRBJ1-2, with D unresolved. The CDR3 is 13 amino acids. V lost 4 bases to trimming and J lost 7 bases, with 13 bases between them. CDR1 and CDR2 (germline): SGHTA, FQGNSA. Full variable domain (remainder filled in from reference TRBV7-2 and TRBJ1-2): GAGVSQSPSNKVTEKGKDVELRCDPISGHTALYWYRQSLGQGLEFLIYFQGNSAPDKSGLPSDRFSAERTGGSVSTLTIQRTQQEDSAVYLCASSSPSEGGYTFGSGTRLTVV.

The chain couples TRBV5-6 to TRBJ1-2; D unresolved. Deletions cut 2 bases from V and 11 bases from J, with 10 bases between. The CDR3 runs 11 residues. The germline CDR1 and CDR2 sequences are SGHDT and YYEEEE. The CDR3 here is CASSLAGPYTF. The CDR3, as DNA: TGTGCCAGCAGCTTAGCAGGACCATACACCTTC.